This TCR beta chain is drawn from a study of blood T cell repertoires in COVID-19. Libraries were prepared by immunoSEQ multiplex PCR; TCRdb keeps only in-frame clonotypes and omits some of them. Among under 350,000 clones listed, about 85% were seen once. The sequenced sample consisted of peripheral blood. This receptor was taken from a human donor in a cohort sampled during active COVID-19.

CDR3 nucleotides: TGTGCCAGCAGCCGCGTGGAGGGGGCAGGTCAGCCCCAGCATTTT. Protein: CASSRVEGAGQPQHF. The chain uses TRBV7-9 and TRBJ1-5; TRBD1 matches 7 bases. CDR1 and CDR2 from the germline V gene are SEHNR and FQNEAQ (reference sequence). The trim removed 5 bases at V and 6 bases at J, leaving 10 bases unmatched. The CDR3 totals 15 residues. Looking up the rest from reference TRBV7-9 and TRBJ1-5 gives the full variable domain: DTGVSQNPRHKITKRGQNVTFRCDPISEHNRLYWYRQTLGQGPEFLTYFQNEAQLEKSRLLSDRFSAERPKGSFSTLEIQRTEQGDSAMYLCASSRVEGAGQPQHFGDGTRLSIL.